What follows are 30 T cell receptor beta chains derived from one specimen sequenced in a study of T-cell reconstitution after alpha-beta-depleted transplantation in children. Unique molecular identifiers were used in preparing the TCRbeta library. TCRdb processed the PCR reads anew with MiXCR; each CDR3 protein has one entry. The data contain a few hundred thousand distinct CDR3 sequences, over 20% of them seen just once; the ten biggest clones take up over 2.5%. Sequencing was performed on PBMCs, taken before TCRalphabeta/CD19-depleted stem cell transplant. The origin of the receptors is a girl aged 2 to 10 with Fanconi anemia, due to receive a stem cell transplant.

This clonotype has ten or more counts. The genes are TRBV6-4 and TRBJ1-2; TRBD1 agrees at 9 bases. CDR1 and CDR2 (germline): MRHNA, SNTAGT. This CDR3 has 14 amino acids. V trimming: 4 bases; J trimming: 4 bases; junction bases outside the gene matches: 4. This CDR3 reads CASSAGQGSYGYTF. The DNA of the CDR3 is TGTGCCAGCAGTGCAGGACAGGGGAGCTATGGCTACACCTTC.

This clonotype turned up a few times. The V and J genes are TRBV29-1 and TRBJ2-3; D is perhaps TRBD1 (6 bases). CDR1 is SQVTM and CDR2 is ANQGSEA in the germline V gene. The CDR3 contains 12 residues. The DNA for the CDR3 is TGCAGGGCAACAGGGCCCACAGATACGCAGTATTTT. It is translated as CRATGPTDTQYF.

This clonotype has only a few counts. The V call is TRBV11-3, the J call TRBJ2-2; no clear D gene. The CDR3 is 13 amino acids. CDR1 is SGHNT, CDR2 YENEEA, per germline. Trimming took 5 bases from V and 4 from J, leaving 8 bases between them. The CDR3 protein is CASSRHGTGELFF. The CDR3 DNA follows: TGTGCCAGCAGCCGACACGGCACCGGGGAGCTGTTTTTT.

In this sample, this clonotype turned up a few times. This chain joins TRBV29-1 and TRBJ2-1; 12 bases are shared with TRBD2. Trimming took 4 bases from V and 8 from J; bases not matched to a gene: 6. The CDR3 runs 14 residues. Germline CDR1 SQVTM, CDR2 ANQGSEA. CDR3 region: CSVVRTSGIDEQFF. The CDR3 nucleotides read TGCAGCGTTGTTAGGACTAGCGGGATCGATGAGCAGTTCTTC.

The chain employs TRBV10-3 and TRBJ2-5, with a possible D match to TRBD2 (5 bases). The CDR3 is 14 residues long. The V gene's germline CDR1 is ENHRY and CDR2 SYGVKD. V was clipped by 4 bases and J by 4 bases, with 13 bases between them. CDR3 DNA: TGTGCCATCAGTGGAGGATTAAGCGGAGAGACCCAGTACTTC. Translating it yields CAISGGLSGETQYF.

The V gene is TRBV24-1, the J gene TRBJ2-5; unclear D gene. Germline assignment: CDR1 KGHDR and CDR2 SFDVKD. This CDR3 has 12 residues. Trimming removed 3 bases from V and 4 bases from J, with 5 bases in between. The CDR3 is CATSDILETQYF. The CDR3 DNA reads as TGTGCCACCAGTGATATCCTAGAGACCCAGTACTTC.

Many counts were recorded for this clonotype. The rearrangement links TRBV4-2 to TRBJ2-3; no reliable D call. The CDR3 contains 14 residues. The V gene lost 1 base and the J gene lost 3 bases, with 8 bases spanning the gap. Germline CDR1 is LGHNA and CDR2 is YNFKEQ. CDR3 in DNA: TGTGCCAGCAGCCAAGCCAGCCCGACAGATACGCAGTATTTT. Encoded protein: CASSQASPTDTQYF.

The genes are TRBV20-1 and TRBJ2-5; D perhaps matches TRBD1 (6 bases). Germline CDR1 is DFQATT and CDR2 is SNEGSKA (reference sequence). CDR3 size: 12 residues. V dropped 6 bases and J dropped 2 bases, with 10 bases sitting between them. CDR3 loop: CSAIGQQETQYF. CDR3 DNA sequence: TGCAGTGCAATCGGACAGCAAGAGACCCAGTACTTC.

Ten or more counts support this clonotype. The chain couples TRBV20-1 to TRBJ1-1; 11 bases are a match to TRBD1. With 1 base clipped from V and 4 bases from J, the junction kept 2 bases outside the gene matches. The CDR3 contains 14 residues. Germline V gene sequence: CDR1 DFQATT, CDR2 SNEGSKA (reference sequence). The CDR3 sequence: CSARGGTGGTEAFF. As DNA, the CDR3 is TGCAGTGCTAGAGGTGGGACAGGGGGCACTGAAGCTTTCTTT.

The CDR3 sequence is CASSRKRGGTDTQYF. CDR3 coding DNA: TGTGCCAGCAGCAGAAAGCGGGGGGGCACAGATACGCAGTATTTT. This chain uses TRBV4-2 with TRBJ2-3, with 9 bases lining up with TRBD2. The CDR3 length is 15 residues. Trimming took 5 bases from V and 1 from J; bases not matched to a gene: 4. Per the germline V gene, CDR1 is LGHNA and CDR2 is YNFKEQ.

The table lists this clonotype with many counts. The CDR3, as DNA: TGTGCCAGCAGTTTCGCAGGGGAGCTGTTTTTT. Translated, it gives CASSFAGELFF. The V call is TRBV27, the J call TRBJ2-2, with no clear D. Trimming removed 3 bases from V and 8 bases from J, with 4 bases in between. The CDR3 contains 11 residues. The germline V gene has CDR1 MNHEY and CDR2 SMNVEV (reference sequence).

This rearrangement joins TRBV11-1 to TRBJ2-3; D is tentatively TRBD1 or TRBD2 (5 bases each). The CDR3 is 13 residues long. The germline V gene has CDR1 SGHAT and CDR2 FQDESV (reference sequence). V was pared by 8 bases and J by 3 bases, with 12 bases between. The CDR3 here is CASDSGGTDTQYF. The DNA for the CDR3 is TGTGCCAGCGACAGCGGAGGAACAGATACGCAGTATTTT.

This clonotype appeared a few times. This chain links TRBV9 with TRBJ1-1; possibly TRBD1 for D (6 bases). V dropped 0 bases and J dropped 3 bases, with 15 bases sitting between them. The CDR3 runs 16 residues. CDR1 and CDR2 from the germline V gene are SGDLS and YYNGEE. CDR3 amino acids: CASSVGGGGGDTEAFF. The CDR3 bases are TGTGCCAGCAGCGTAGGTGGGGGAGGGGGTGACACTGAAGCTTTCTTT.

This clonotype was observed at least ten times. The chain uses TRBV20-1 and TRBJ2-7; 10 bases fit TRBD1. The CDR3 has 18 residues. Trimming took 0 bases from V and 2 from J; bases not matched to a gene: 13. The germline CDR1 and CDR2 sequences are DFQATT and SNEGSKA (reference sequence). CDR3 residues: CSARDPTPGQGSAYEQYF. The CDR3 DNA follows: TGCAGTGCTAGAGATCCTACCCCGGGACAGGGGAGCGCCTACGAGCAGTACTTC.

This clonotype was seen at least ten times. V is TRBV12-3 or TRBV12-4 and J is TRBJ2-5; tentative D call: TRBD2 (5 bases). Trimming shortened V by 5 bases and J by 9 bases, and 16 bases separated the two germline ends. The CDR3 loop spans 13 amino acids. The CDR3 DNA reads as TGTGCCAGCAGTCTTACCTACAAGGAGGCCCAGTACTTC. Translating it yields CASSLTYKEAQYF.

This chain joins TRBV20-1 and TRBJ1-5; the D gene is possibly TRBD1 (6 bases). The CDR3 has 16 amino acids. Trimming removed 0 bases from V and 0 bases from J, with 12 bases in between. In germline, CDR1 is DFQATT, CDR2 SNEGSKA (reference sequence). The CDR3 loop reads CSARDLRGRSNQPQHF. CDR3 sequence (DNA): TGCAGTGCTAGAGATCTCAGGGGTCGTAGCAATCAGCCCCAGCATTTT.

This clonotype came up many times. The genes are TRBV12-3 or TRBV12-4 and TRBJ2-3, with a weak D call TRBD2 (5 bases). The V and J ends lost 3 bases and 0 bases respectively, with 25 bases between them. The CDR3 runs to 20 residues. The CDR3 loop is CASSFQVASRQTRSTDTQYF. The CDR3 region has the DNA TGTGCCAGCAGTTTTCAGGTAGCGTCCCGGCAAACTCGGAGCACAGATACGCAGTATTTT.

This clonotype was seen at least ten times. CDR3 sequence reads: CASSISRDNEQFF. The CDR3 region has the DNA TGTGCCAGCAGTATCTCTCGTGACAATGAGCAGTTCTTC. The chain joins TRBV6-1 to TRBJ2-1; D is unresolved. CDR1 and CDR2 from the germline V gene are MNHNS and SASEGT. V was trimmed by 5 bases and J by 5 bases, leaving 10 bases between them. CDR3 size: 13 residues.

This chain connects TRBV29-1 to TRBJ2-1; weak D call: TRBD2 (5 bases). Germline V gene lookup returns CDR1 SQVTM and CDR2 ANQGSEA. V was shortened by 6 bases and J by 1 base, with 10 bases between the two germline ends. This CDR3 is 13 amino acids long. The CDR3 region has the DNA TGCAGCGTAGGAGCGGTATCCTACAATGAGCAGTTCTTC. It translates to CSVGAVSYNEQFF.

This clonotype was observed a few times. The chain combines TRBV27 with TRBJ2-1; D not certain. V was pared by 4 bases and J by 4 bases, with 8 bases between. Looked up from germline, CDR1 is MNHEY and CDR2 is SMNVEV (reference sequence). The CDR3 consists of 13 residues. Written as DNA, the CDR3 is TGTGCCAGCAGTTCGGCAGAGTACAATGAGCAGTTCTTC. Its translation is CASSSAEYNEQFF.

This rearrangement joins TRBV12-3 or TRBV12-4 to TRBJ2-1, with 12 bases that match TRBD2. This CDR3 comprises 16 residues. V lost 2 bases to trimming and J lost 9 bases; unmatched junction nucleotides: 8. CDR3 sequence reads: CASSLLGLAGGPEQFF. The CDR3 region has the DNA TGTGCCAGCAGTTTACTGGGGCTAGCGGGAGGGCCTGAGCAGTTCTTC.

This clonotype turned up a few times. The V call is TRBV20-1, the J call TRBJ2-3, with D maybe TRBD2 (5 bases). With 3 bases removed from V and 4 bases from J, the gap between germline ends came to 17 bases. The CDR3 totals 15 residues. Germline assignment: CDR1 DFQATT and CDR2 SNEGSKA (reference sequence). The CDR3 loop is CSASSSPGGADTQYF. The CDR3, as DNA: TGCAGTGCTAGTTCGTCCCCAGGAGGTGCAGATACGCAGTATTTT.

This clonotype has ten or more counts. This chain joins TRBV20-1 and TRBJ2-1; no reliable D call. Trimming shortened V by 3 bases and J by 7 bases, and 25 bases separated the two germline ends. Germline CDR1 reads DFQATT; CDR2 reads SNEGSKA (reference sequence). The CDR3 covers 17 residues. The CDR3 sequence is CSASFVGRKVYVNEQFF. CDR3 bases: TGCAGTGCTAGCTTCGTTGGACGGAAAGTGTATGTGAATGAGCAGTTCTTC.

V is TRBV29-1 and J is TRBJ2-7; D possibly corresponds to TRBD2 (5 bases). CDR1 is SQVTM, CDR2 ANQGSEA, per germline. Trimming pared 4 bases from V and 3 bases from J, leaving 13 bases between. This CDR3 is 13 amino acids long. The CDR3 protein is CSVATPGNYEQYF. In DNA form, the CDR3 reads TGCAGCGTTGCAACTCCGGGGAACTACGAGCAGTACTTC.

This clonotype was seen at least ten times. The chain employs TRBV5-5 and TRBJ2-3, with a possible D match to TRBD2 (5 bases). V lost 0 bases to trimming and J lost 1 base, with 9 bases between them. The CDR3 consists of 15 residues. Germline CDR1 SGHKS, CDR2 YYEKEE (reference sequence). The CDR3 protein is CASSLASQGTDTQYF. The CDR3 DNA sequence: TGTGCCAGCAGCTTGGCTAGCCAGGGCACAGATACGCAGTATTTT.

The V call is TRBV29-1, the J call TRBJ2-3, with 7 bases that match TRBD1. Germline V gene data show CDR1 as SQVTM and CDR2 as ANQGSEA. The CDR3 contains 14 residues. Unmatched junction bases numbered 1, after V lost 1 base and J lost 0 bases. The CDR3 nucleotides read TGCAGCGTTGAAGGACAGGGTAGCACAGATACGCAGTATTTT. Its translation is CSVEGQGSTDTQYF.

A few counts support this clonotype. As DNA, the CDR3 is TGTGCCAGCAGCCAAGATGGGGAGACCCAGTACTTC. It yields the protein CASSQDGETQYF. The chain recombines TRBV3-1 with TRBJ2-5; no clear D gene. Trimming left V 0 bases short and J 5 bases short, with 4 bases between. Per germline, CDR1 LGHDT and CDR2 YNNKEL (reference sequence). This CDR3 has 12 amino acids.

V usage is TRBV28 and J usage is TRBJ2-7; possibly TRBD1 for D (6 bases). This CDR3 has 12 amino acids. Trimming removed 8 bases from V and 3 bases from J, with 11 bases in between. Germline V gene data show CDR1 as MDHEN and CDR2 as SYDVKM. For the CDR3, the DNA is TGTGCCAGCGGGACACGTGACTACGAGCAGTACTTC. Amino acids: CASGTRDYEQYF.

This clonotype was observed many times. The V call is TRBV29-1, the J call TRBJ2-1, with D possibly being TRBD1 or TRBD2 (5 bases each). Between the trimmed V and J ends, which lost 6 bases and 2 bases, there was a span of 14 bases. The germline CDR1 and CDR2 sequences are SQVTM and ANQGSEA. The CDR3 consists of 14 residues. CDR3 in amino acids: CSVDRETTYNEQFF. The CDR3 nucleotides read TGCAGCGTCGACAGAGAGACTACCTACAATGAGCAGTTCTTC.

The sample holds many counts of this clonotype. The chain couples TRBV29-1 to TRBJ2-3, with 13 bases lining up with TRBD2. This CDR3 is 15 amino acids long. Germline CDR1 reads SQVTM; CDR2 reads ANQGSEA. Trimming removed 1 base from V and 5 bases from J; junction bases left unmatched: 3. The CDR3 region has the DNA TGCAGCGTTGAAGCCTGGACTAGCGGGAGAGATACGCAGTATTTT. As protein: CSVEAWTSGRDTQYF.